A selection of T cell receptor beta chains follows, all from one sample in a study of blood T cell repertoires in COVID-19. Clones were sequenced by immunoSEQ multiplex PCR, and TCRdb holds only the in-frame ones, with some missing. The sample holds a few hundred thousand clones; more than 65% are singletons and the top ten take 3% to 4.5%. Sequenced material: peripheral blood. These receptors came from a woman of 80 years or more with acute or convalescent COVID-19. CDR3s include the opening cysteine and the closing phenylalanine or tryptophan. Some rows have no size entry. The others give once, few or many, or a class for an expanded clone.

V | size | CDR3
TRBV2 | . | CASSANRGLGETQYF
TRBV5-1 | . | CASSLGANTEAFF
TRBV19 | . | CASSRTTLTAQYF
TRBV9 | . | CASSVAAAGDQGYGYTF
TRBV9 | . | CASSARDRGGYEQYF
TRBV2 | . | CASSEREKNTEAFF
TRBV18 | . | CASSPGTGGNTEAFF
TRBV6-5 | . | CASTQRGGDTEAFF
TRBV5-6 | . | CASSLGSVKNIQYF
TRBV6-1 | few | CASSDRGPPGNTIYF
TRBV19 | . | CASRSAYEQYF
TRBV3-1/TRBV3-2 | once | CASSLLGGPNEQYF
TRBV12-3/TRBV12-4 | . | CASRVAGEETQYF
TRBV5-1 | . | CASSSGRGWEVDYGYTF
TRBV5-1 | . | CASSSGASYNEQFF
TRBV6-6 | . | CASRGAGDYNEQFF
TRBV5-1 | . | CASTTSGGAGETQYF
TRBV2 | . | CASRMDRPMNTEAFF
TRBV7-7 | . | CASSLLAGGQETQYF
TRBV7-2 | . | CASSPDRWQFF
TRBV20-1 | few | CSARSGGGYTF
TRBV9 | . | CASSVVPTPNYGYTF
TRBV27 | once | CASSTGVGTGELFF
TRBV4-1 | . | CASSRGQGGLDSPLHF